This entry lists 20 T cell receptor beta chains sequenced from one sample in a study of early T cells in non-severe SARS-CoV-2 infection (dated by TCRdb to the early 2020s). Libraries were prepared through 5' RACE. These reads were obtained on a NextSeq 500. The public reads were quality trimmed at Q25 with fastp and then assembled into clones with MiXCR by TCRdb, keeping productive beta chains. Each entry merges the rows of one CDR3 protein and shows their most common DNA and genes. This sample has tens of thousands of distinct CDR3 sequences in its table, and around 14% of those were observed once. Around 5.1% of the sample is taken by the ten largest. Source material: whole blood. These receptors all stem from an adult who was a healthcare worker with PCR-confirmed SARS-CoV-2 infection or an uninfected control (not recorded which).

CDR3 bases: TGTGCCAGCAGGCCAACAGTACTGAACACTGAAGCTTTCTTT. It specifies CASRPTVLNTEAFF. J is TRBJ1-1 and V is TRBV28; no definite D call. Looked up from germline, CDR1 is MDHEN and CDR2 is SYDVKM. This CDR3 has 14 amino acids. The V and J ends lost 6 bases and 0 bases respectively, with 11 bases between them.

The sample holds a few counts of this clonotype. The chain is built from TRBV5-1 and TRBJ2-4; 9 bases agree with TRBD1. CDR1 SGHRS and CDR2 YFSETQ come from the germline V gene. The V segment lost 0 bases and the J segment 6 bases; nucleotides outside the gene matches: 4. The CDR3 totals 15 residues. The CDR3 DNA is TGCGCCAGCAGCTTGGGGGACAGGGAGCGAAACATTCAGTACTTC. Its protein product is CASSLGDRERNIQYF.

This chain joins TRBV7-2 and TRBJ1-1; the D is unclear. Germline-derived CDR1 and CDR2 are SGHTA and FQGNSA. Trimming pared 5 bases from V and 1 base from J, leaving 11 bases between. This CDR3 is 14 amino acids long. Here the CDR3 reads CASSLNSQNTEAFF. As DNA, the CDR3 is TGTGCCAGCAGCCTTAACTCTCAGAACACTGAAGCTTTCTTT. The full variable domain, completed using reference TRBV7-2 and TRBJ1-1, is GAGVSQSPSNKVTEKGKDVELRCDPISGHTALYWYRQSLGQGLEFLIYFQGNSAPDKSGLPSDRFSAERTGGSVSTLTIQRTQQEDSAVYLCASSLNSQNTEAFFGQGTRLTVV.

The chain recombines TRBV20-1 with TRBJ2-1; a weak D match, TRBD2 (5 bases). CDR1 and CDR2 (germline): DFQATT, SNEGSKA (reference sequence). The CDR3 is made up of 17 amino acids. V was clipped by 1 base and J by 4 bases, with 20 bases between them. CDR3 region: CSARGRAPPQAYNEQFF. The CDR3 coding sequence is TGCAGTGCTAGAGGGCGGGCCCCACCGCAAGCATACAATGAGCAGTTCTTC.

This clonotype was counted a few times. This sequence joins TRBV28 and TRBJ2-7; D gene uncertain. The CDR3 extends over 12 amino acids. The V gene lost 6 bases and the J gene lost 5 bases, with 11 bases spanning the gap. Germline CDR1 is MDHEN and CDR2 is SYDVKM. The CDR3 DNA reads TGTGCCAGCAGCCTGAGTCCCCACGAGCAGTACTTC. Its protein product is CASSLSPHEQYF.

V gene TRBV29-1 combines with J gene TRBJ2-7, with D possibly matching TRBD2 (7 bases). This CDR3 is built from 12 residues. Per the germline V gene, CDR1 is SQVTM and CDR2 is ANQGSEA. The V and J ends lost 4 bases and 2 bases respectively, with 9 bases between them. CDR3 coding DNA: TGCAGCGTTGGCGGGGGCCCCTACGAGCAGTACTTC. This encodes CSVGGGPYEQYF.

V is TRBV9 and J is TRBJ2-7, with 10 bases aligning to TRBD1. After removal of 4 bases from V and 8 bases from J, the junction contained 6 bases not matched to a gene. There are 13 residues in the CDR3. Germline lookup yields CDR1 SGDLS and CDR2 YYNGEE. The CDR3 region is CASSPRTGGKQYF. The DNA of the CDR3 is TGTGCCAGCAGCCCGCGGACAGGGGGAAAGCAGTACTTC.

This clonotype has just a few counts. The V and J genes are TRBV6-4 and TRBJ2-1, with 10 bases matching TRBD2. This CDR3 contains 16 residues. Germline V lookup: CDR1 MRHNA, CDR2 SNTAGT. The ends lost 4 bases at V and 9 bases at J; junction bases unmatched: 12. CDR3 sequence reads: CASSVSSGSGQVEQFF. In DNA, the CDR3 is TGTGCCAGCAGTGTTTCTAGCGGGAGTGGGCAGGTTGAGCAGTTCTTC.

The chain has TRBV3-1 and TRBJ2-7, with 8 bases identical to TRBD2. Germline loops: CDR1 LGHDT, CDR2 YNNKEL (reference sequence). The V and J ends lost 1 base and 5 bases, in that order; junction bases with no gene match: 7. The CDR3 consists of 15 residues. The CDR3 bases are TGTGCCAGCAGCCAAGGGACTAGCACGGGCCACGAGCAGTACTTC. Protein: CASSQGTSTGHEQYF.

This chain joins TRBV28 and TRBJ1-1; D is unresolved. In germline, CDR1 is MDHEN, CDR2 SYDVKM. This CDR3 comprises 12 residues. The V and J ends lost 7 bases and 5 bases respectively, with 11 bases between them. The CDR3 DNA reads TGTGCCAGCACAGGTGGAGGAACTGAAGCTTTCTTT. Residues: CASTGGGTEAFF.

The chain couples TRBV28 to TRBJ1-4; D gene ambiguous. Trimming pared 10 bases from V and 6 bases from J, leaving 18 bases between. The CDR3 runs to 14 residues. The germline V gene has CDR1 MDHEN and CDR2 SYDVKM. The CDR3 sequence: CATLPSGSYEKLFF. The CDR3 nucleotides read TGTGCCACACTCCCCTCGGGGAGTTATGAAAAACTGTTTTTT.

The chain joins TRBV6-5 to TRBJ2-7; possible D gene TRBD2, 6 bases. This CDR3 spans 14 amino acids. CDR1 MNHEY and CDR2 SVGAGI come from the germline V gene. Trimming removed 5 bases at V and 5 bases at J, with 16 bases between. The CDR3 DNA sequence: TGTGCCAGCAGTCAAATCACGGGAGAGAACGAGCAGTACTTC. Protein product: CASSQITGENEQYF.

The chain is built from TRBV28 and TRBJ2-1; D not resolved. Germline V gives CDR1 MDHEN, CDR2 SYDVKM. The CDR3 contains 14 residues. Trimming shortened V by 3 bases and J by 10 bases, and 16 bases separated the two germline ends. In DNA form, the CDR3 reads TGTGCCAGCAGTTTTCGGGCTACTACTGGCGAGCAGTTCTTC. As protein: CASSFRATTGEQFF.

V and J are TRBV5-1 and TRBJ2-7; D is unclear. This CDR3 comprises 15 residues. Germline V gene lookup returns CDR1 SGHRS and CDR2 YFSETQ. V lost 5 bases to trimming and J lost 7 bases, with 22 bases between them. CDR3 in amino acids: CASRPTNSPPQEQYF. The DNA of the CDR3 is TGCGCCAGCAGGCCGACAAACTCTCCCCCCCAGGAGCAGTACTTC.

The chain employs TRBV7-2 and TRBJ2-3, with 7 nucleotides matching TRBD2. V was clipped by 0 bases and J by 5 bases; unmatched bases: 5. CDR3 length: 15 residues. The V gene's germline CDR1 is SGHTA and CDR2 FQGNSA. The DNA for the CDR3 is TGTGCCAGCAGCTTAGCGGGAGGGCCGGGAGATACGCAGTATTTT. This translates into CASSLAGGPGDTQYF.

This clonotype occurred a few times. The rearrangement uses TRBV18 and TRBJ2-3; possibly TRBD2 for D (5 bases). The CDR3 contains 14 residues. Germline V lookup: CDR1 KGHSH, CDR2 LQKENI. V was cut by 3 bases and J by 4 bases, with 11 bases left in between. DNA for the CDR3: TGTGCCAGCTCACCTACACCTAGCCCAGATACGCAGTATTTT. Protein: CASSPTPSPDTQYF.

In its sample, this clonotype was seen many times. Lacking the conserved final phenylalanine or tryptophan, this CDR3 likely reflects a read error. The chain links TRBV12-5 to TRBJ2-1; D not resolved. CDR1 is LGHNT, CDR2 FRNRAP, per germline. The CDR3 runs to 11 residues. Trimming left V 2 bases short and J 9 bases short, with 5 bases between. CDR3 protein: CASGLSGEQFS. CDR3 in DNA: TGTGCTAGTGGTTTGTCCGGTGAGCAGTTCTCC.

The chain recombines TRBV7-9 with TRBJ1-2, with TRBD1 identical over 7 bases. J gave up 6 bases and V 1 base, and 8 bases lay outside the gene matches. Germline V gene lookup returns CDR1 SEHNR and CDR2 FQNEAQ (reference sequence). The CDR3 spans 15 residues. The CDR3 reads CASSLDQQGINGYTF. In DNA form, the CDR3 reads TGTGCCAGCAGCTTAGATCAACAGGGGATAAATGGCTACACCTTC.

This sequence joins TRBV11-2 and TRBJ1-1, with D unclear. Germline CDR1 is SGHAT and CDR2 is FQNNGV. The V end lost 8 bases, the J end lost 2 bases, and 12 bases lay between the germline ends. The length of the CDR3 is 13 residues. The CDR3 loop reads CASGPGRNTEAFF. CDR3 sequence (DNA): TGTGCCAGCGGCCCAGGCCGCAACACTGAAGCTTTCTTT.

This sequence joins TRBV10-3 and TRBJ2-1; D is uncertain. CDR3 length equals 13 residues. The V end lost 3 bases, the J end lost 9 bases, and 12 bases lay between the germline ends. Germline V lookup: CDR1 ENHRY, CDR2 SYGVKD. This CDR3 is CAISDPRLREQFF. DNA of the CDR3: TGTGCCATCAGTGACCCCAGACTTCGTGAGCAGTTCTTC.